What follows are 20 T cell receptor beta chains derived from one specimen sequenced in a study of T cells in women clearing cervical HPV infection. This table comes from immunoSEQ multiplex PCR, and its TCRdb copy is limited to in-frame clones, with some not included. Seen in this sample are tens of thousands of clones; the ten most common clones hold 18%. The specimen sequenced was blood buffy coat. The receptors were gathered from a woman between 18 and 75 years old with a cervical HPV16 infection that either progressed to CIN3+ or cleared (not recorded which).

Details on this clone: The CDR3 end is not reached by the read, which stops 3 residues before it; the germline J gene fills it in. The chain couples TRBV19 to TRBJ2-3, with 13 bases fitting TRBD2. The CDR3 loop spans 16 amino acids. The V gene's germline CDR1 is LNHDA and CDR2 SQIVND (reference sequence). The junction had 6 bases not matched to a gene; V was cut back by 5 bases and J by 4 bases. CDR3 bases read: TGTGCCAGTAGTCCCGGACTAGCGGGAGATGCAGATACG. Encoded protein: CASSPGLAGDADT. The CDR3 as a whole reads CASSPGLAGDADTQYF.

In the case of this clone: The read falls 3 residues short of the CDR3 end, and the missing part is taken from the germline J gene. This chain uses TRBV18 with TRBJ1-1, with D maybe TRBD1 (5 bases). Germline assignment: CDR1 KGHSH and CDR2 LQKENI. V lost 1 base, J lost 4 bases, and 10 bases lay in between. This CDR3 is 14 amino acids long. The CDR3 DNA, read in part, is TGTGCCAGCTCACCACGAGGGGTGAGCACTGAA. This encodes CASSPRGVSTE. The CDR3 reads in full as CASSPRGVSTEAFF. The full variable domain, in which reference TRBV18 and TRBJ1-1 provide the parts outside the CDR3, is NAGVMQNPRHLVRRRGQEARLRCSPMKGHSHVYWYRQLPEEGLKFMVYLQKENIIDESGMPKERFSAEFPKEGPSILRIQQVVRGDSAAYFCASSPRGVSTEAFFGQGTRLTVV.

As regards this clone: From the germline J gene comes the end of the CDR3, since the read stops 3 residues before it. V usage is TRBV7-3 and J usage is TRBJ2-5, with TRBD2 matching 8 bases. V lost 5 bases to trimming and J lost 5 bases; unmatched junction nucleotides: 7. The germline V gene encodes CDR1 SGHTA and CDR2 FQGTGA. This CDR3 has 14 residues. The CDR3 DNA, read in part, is TGTGCCAGCAGCGCTACGGGGGGGGAGGAGACC. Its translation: CASSATGGEET. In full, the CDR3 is CASSATGGEETQYF.

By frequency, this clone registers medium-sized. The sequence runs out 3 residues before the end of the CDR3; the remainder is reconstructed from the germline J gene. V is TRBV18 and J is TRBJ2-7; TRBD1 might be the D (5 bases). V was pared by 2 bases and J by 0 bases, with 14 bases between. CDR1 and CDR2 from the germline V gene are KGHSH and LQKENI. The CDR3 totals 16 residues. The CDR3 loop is CASSPTGQGNSYEQYF. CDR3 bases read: TGTGCCAGCTCACCAACCGGCCAGGGAAACTCCTACGAG.

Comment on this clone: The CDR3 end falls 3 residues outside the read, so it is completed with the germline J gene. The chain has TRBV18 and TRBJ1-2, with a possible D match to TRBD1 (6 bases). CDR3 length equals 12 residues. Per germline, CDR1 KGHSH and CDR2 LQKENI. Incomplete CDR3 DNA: TGTGCCAGCTCATCAAGGGACAATGAC. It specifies CASSSRDND. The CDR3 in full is CASSSRDNDYTF.

The CDR3 here is CASSPGTGGNIQYF. Incomplete CDR3 DNA: TGTGCCAGCAGCCCTGGGACAGGCGGAAACATT. The J gene is TRBJ2-4, the V gene TRBV4-2; 8 bases agree with TRBD1. Read coverage stops 3 residues before the CDR3 terminus; the germline J gene supplies the remainder. The CDR3 covers 14 residues. Germline V gene data show CDR1 as LGHNA and CDR2 as YNFKEQ. V lost 4 bases, J lost 6 bases, and 5 bases stayed unmatched.

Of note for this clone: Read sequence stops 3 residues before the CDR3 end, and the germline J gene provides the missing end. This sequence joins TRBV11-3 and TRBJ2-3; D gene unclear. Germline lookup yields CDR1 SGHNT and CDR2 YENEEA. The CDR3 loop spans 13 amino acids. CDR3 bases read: TGTGCCAGCAGCTTAGACAGTCAAGAGACG. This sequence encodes CASSLDSQET. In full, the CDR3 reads CASSLDSQETQYF.

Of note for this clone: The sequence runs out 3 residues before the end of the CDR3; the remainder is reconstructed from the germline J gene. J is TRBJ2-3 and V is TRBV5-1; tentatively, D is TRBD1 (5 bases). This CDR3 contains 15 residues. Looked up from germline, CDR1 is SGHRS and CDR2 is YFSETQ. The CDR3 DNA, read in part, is TGCGCCAGCAGTTCCGGACAACGGATCCAAGAGACG. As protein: CASSSGQRIQET. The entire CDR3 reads CASSSGQRIQETQYF. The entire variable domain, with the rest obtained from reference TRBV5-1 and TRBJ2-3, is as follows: KAGVTQTPRYLIKTRGQQVTLSCSPISGHRSVSWYQQTPGQGLQFLFEYFSETQRNKGNFPGRFSGRQFSNSRSEMNVSTLELGDSALYLCASSSGQRIQETQYFGPGTRLTVL.

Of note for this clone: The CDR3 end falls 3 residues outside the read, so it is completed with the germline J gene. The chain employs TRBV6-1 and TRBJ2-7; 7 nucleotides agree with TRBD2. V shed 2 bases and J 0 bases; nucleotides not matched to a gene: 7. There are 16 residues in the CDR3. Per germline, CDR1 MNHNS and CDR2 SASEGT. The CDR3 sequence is CASSEISGGGSYEQYF. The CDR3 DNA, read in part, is TGTGCCAGCAGTGAAATTAGTGGCGGGGGCTCCTACGAG.

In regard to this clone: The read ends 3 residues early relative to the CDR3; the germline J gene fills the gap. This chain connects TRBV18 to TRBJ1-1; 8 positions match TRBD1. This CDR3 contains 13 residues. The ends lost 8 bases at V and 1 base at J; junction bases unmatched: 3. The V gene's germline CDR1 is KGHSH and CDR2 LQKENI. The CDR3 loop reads CASTGQANTEAFF. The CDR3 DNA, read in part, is TGTGCCAGCACGGGACAGGCGAACACTGAA.

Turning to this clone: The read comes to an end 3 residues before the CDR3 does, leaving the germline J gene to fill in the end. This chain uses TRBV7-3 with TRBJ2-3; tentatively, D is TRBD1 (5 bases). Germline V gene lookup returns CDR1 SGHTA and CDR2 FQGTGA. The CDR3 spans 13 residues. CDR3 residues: CASSLDSNQPQYF. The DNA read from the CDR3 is TGTGCCAGCAGCCTCGACAGTAATCAGCCG.

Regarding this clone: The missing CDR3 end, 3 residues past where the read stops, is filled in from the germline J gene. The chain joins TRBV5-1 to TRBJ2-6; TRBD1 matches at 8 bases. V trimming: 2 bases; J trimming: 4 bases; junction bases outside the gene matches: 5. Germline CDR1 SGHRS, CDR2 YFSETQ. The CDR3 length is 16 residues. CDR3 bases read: TGCGCCAGCAGCTTTCAGGGGGCGGGGGGGGCCAACGTC. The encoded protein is CASSFQGAGGANV. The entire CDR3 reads CASSFQGAGGANVLTF.

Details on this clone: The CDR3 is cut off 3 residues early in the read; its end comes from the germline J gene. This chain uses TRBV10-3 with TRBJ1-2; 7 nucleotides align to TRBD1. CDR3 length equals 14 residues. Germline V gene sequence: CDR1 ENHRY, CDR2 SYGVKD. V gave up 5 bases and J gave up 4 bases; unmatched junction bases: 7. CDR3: CAISSSTGIYGYTF. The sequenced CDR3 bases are TGTGCCATCAGTTCCTCGACAGGGATCTATGGC.

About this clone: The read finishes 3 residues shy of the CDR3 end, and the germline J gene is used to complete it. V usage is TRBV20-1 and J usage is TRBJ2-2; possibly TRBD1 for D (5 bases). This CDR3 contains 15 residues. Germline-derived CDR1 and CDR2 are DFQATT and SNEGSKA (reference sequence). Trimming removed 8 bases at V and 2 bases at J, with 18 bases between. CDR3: CSPLEWGTNTGELFF. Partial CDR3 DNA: TGCAGTCCGCTAGAATGGGGCACTAACACCGGGGAG.

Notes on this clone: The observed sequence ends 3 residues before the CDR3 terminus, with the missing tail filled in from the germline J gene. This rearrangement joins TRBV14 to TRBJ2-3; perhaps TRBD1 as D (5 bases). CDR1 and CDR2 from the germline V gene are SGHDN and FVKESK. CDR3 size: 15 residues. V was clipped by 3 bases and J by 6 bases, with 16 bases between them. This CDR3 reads CASSQLQVLPDTQYF. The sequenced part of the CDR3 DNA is TGTGCCAGCAGCCAGCTACAGGTTCTCCCCGATACG.

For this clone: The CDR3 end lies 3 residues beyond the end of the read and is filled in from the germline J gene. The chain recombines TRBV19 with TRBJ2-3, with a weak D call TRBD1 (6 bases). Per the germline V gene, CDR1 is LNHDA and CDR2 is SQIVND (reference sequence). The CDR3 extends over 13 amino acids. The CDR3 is CASSIQGNQPQYF. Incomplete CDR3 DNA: TGTGCCAGTAGTATCCAGGGGAATCAGCCG.

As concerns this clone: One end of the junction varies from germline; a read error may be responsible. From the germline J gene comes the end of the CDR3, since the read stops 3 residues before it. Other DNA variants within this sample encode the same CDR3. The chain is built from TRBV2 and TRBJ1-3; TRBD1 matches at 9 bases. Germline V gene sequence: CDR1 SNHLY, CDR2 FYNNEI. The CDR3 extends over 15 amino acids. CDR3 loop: CASSVRTGVGNTIYF. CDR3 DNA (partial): TGTGCCAGCAGTGTAAGGACAGGGGTTGGAAACACG.

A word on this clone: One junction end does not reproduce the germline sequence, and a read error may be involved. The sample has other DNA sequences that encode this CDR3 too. The sequenced CDR3 bases are TGTGCCAGTAGTCCTGGACACCTTGGAAACACG. Its translation is CASSPGHLGNT. From start to end, the CDR3 is CASSPGHLGNTIYF. The V and J genes are TRBV19 and TRBJ1-3; tentatively, D is TRBD1 (5 bases). The read falls 3 residues short of the CDR3 end, and the missing part is taken from the germline J gene. This CDR3 contains 14 residues. Germline V lookup: CDR1 LNHDA, CDR2 SQIVND (reference sequence).

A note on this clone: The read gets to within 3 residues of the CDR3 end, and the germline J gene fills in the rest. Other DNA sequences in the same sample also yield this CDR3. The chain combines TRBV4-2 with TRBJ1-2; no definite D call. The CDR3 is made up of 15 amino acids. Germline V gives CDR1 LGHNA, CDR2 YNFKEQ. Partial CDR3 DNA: TGTGCCAGCAGCCAACGAGACTGGAAATCGGGTGGT. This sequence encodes CASSQRDWKSGG. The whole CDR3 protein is CASSQRDWKSGGYTF.

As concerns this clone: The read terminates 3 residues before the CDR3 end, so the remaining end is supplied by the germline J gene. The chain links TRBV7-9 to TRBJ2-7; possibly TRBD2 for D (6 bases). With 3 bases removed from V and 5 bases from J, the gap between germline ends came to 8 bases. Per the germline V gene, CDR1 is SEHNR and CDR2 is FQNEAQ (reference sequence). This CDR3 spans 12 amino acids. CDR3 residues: CASSFSGDEQYF. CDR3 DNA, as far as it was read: TGTGCCAGCAGCTTCTCGGGGGACGAG.